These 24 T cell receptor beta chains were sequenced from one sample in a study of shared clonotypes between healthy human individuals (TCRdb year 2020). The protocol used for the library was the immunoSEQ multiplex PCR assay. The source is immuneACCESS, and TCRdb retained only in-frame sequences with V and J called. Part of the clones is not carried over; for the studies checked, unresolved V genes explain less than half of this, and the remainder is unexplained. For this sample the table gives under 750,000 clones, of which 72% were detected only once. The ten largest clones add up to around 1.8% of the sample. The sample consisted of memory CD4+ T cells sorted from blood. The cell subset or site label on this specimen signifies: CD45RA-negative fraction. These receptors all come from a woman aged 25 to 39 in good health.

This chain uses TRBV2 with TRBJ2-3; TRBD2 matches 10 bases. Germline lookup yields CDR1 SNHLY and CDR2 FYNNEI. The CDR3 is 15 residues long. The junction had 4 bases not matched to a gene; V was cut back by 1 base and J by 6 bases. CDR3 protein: CASSEGSGRADTQYF. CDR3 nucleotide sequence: TGTGCCAGCAGTGAAGGAAGCGGGAGGGCCGATACGCAGTATTTT.

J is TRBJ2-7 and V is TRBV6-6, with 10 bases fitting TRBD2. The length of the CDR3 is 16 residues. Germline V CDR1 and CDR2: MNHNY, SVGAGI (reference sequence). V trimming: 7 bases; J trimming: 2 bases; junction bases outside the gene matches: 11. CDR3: CASKAGLAESTYEQYF. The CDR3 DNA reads TGTGCCAGCAAGGCCGGACTAGCGGAAAGTACCTACGAGCAGTACTTC.

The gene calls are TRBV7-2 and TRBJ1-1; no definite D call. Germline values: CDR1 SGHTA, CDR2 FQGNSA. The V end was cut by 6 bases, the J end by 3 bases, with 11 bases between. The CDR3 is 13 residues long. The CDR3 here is CASRLQRDTEAFF. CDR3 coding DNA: TGTGCCAGCAGGCTTCAGAGGGACACTGAAGCTTTCTTT.

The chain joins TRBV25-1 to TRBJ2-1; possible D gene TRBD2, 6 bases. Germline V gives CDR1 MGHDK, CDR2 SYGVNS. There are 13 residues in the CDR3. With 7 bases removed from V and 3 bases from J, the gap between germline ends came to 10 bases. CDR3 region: CASNAGYYNEQFF. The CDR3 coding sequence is TGTGCCAGCAATGCGGGATACTACAATGAGCAGTTCTTC.

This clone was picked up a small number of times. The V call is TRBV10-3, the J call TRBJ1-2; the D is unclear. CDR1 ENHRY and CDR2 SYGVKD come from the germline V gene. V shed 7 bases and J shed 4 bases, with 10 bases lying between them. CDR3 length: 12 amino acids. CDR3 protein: CAITGDGYGYTF. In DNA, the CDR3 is TGTGCCATCACCGGGGATGGCTATGGCTACACCTTC.

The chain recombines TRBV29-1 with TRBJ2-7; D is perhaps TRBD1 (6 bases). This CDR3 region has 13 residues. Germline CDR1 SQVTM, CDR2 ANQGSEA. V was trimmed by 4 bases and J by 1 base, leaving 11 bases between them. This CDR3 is CSVGQGKSYEQYF. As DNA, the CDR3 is TGCAGCGTTGGGCAGGGGAAATCCTACGAGCAGTACTTC.

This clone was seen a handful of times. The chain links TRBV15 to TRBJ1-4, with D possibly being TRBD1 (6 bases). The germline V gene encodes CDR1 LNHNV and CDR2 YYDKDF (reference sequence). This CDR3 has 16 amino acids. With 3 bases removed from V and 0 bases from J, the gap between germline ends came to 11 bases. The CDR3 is CATSRRTAATNEKLFF. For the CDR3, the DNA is TGTGCCACCAGCAGGAGGACAGCCGCAACTAATGAAAAACTGTTTTTT.

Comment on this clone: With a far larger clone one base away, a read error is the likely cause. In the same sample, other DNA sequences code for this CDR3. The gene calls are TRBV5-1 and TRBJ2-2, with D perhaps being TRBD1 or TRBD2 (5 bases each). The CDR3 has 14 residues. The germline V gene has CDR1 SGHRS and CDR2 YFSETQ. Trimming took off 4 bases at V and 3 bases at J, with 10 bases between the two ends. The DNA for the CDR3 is TGCGCCAGCAGCCCCGGGACGGACACCGGGGAGCTGTTTTTT. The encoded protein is CASSPGTDTGELFF.

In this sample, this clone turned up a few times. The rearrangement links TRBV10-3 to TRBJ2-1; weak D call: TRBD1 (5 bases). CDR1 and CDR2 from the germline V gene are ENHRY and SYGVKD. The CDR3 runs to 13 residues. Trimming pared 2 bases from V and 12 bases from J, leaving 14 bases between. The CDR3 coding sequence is TGTGCCATCAGTGAGCCCCCCAGGGAAGCGCAGTTCTTC. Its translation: CAISEPPREAQFF.

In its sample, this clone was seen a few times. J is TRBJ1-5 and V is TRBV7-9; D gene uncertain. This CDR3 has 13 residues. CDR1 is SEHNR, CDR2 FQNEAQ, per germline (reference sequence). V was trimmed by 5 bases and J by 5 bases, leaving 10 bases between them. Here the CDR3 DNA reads TGTGCCAGCAGCCCCAACGAGGATCAGCCCCAGCATTTT. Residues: CASSPNEDQPQHF.

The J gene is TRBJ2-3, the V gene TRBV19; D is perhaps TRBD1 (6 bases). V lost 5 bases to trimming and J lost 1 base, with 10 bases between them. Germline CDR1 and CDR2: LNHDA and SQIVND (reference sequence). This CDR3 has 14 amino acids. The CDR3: CASSLRTGTDTQYF. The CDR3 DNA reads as TGTGCCAGTAGTCTACGGACAGGCACAGATACGCAGTATTTT.

In DNA form, the CDR3 reads TGTGCCAGTAAAGGGGGTCTCACGACAGATACGCAGTATTTT. Protein: CASKGGLTTDTQYF. The V call is TRBV19, the J call TRBJ2-3; D perhaps matches TRBD1 (6 bases). The germline V gene has CDR1 LNHDA and CDR2 SQIVND (reference sequence). The CDR3 consists of 14 residues. V was pared by 7 bases and J by 3 bases, with 14 bases between.

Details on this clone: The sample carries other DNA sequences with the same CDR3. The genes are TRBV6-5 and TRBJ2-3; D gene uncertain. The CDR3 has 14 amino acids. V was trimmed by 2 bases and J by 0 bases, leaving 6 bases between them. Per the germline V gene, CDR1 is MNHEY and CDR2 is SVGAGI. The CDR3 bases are TGTGCCAGCAGTTACGGGGATAGCACAGATACGCAGTATTTT. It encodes CASSYGDSTDTQYF.

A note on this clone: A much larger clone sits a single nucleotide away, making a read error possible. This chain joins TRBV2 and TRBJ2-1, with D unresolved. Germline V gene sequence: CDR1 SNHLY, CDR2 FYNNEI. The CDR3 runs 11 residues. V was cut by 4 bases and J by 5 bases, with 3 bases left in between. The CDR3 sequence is CASSGHNEQFF. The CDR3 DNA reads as TGTGCCAGCAGTGGACACAATGAGCAGTTCTTC.

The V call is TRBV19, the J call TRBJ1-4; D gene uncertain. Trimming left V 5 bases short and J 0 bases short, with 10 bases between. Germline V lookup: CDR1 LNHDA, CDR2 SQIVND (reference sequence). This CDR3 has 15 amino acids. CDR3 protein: CASSFRIATNEKLFF. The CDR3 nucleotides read TGTGCCAGTAGTTTCAGGATTGCAACTAATGAAAAACTGTTTTTT.

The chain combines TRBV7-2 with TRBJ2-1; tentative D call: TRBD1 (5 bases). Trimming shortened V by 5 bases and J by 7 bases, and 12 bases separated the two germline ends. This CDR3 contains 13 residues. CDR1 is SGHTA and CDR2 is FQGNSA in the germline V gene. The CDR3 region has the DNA TGTGCCAGCAGCAACTACCAGGGAAATGAGCAGTTCTTC. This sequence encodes CASSNYQGNEQFF.

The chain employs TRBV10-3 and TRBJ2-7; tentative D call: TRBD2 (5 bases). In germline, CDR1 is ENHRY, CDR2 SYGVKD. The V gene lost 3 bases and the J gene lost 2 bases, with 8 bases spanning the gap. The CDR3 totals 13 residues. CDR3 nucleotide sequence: TGTGCCATCAGTGAACGGGATGCCTACGAGCAGTACTTC. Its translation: CAISERDAYEQYF.

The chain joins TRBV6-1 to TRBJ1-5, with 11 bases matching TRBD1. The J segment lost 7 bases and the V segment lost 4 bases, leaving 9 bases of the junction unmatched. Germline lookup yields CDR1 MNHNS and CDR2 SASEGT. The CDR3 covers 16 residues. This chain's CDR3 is CASSGTWGQGEQPQHF. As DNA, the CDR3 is TGTGCCAGCAGTGGTACATGGGGACAGGGGGAACAGCCCCAGCATTTT.

The CDR3 region has the DNA TGCGCCAGCAGTGAGAGGTGGGACTATGGCTACACCTTC. Translated: CASSERWDYGYTF. This sequence joins TRBV10-1 and TRBJ1-2; D unclear. There are 13 residues in the CDR3. Deletions cut 2 bases from V and 3 bases from J, with 7 bases between. The germline CDR1 and CDR2 sequences are WNHNN and SYGVQD (reference sequence).

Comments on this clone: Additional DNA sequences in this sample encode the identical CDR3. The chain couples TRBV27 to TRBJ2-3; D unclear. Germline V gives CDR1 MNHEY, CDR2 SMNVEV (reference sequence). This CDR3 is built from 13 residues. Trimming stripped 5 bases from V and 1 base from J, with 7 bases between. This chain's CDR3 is CASSPRGTDTQYF. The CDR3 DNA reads TGTGCCAGCAGTCCTCGCGGCACAGATACGCAGTATTTT.

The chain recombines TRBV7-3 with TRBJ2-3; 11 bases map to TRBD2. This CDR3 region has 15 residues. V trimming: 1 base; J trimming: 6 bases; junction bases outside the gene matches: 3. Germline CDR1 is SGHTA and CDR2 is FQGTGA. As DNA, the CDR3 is TGTGCCAGCAGCTTAAAACTAGCGGGAGTTGATACGCAGTATTTT. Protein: CASSLKLAGVDTQYF.

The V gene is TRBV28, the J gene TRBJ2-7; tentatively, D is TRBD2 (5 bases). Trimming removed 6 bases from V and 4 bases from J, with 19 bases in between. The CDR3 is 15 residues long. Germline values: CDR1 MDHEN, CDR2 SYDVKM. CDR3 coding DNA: TGTGCCAGCAGCTCTCCGGGGTTCTCCGTGTACGAGCAGTACTTC. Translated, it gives CASSSPGFSVYEQYF.

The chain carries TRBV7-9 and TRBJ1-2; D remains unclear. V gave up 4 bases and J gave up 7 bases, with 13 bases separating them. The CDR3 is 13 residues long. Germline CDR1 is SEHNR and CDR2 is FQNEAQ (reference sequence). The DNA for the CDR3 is TGTGCCAGCAGCTCTGGCGGGCGTGGTGGCTACACCTTC. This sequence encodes CASSSGGRGGYTF.

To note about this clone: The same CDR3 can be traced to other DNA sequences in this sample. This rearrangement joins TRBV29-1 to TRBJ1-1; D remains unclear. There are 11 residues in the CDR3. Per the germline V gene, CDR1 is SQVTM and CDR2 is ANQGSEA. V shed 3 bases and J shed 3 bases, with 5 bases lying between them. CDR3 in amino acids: CSVDPYTEAFF. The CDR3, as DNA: TGCAGCGTTGACCCGTACACTGAAGCTTTCTTT.